This T cell receptor (beta chain) is from a study of CD8 T cells in Susac syndrome. The wider study: Patients with Susac syndrome who were sequenced included over five with active disease and eight in remission. Study observations and caveats: The CD4+ T cell repertoires of Susac syndrome were found to show no clonal expansion.

Diagnostic criteria defined recently for definite or probable disease were met by the Susac syndrome patients. After extraction with the RNeasy kit, about 0.45 to 1 ug of the RNA was reverse transcribed using random hexamers. The amplification used immunoSEQ multiplex PCR on TCR beta CDR3; it spanned 54 Vbeta and 13 Jbeta. TCRdb recomputed calls from the immunoSEQ multiplex PCR reads with MiXCR, one row per CDR3 protein. The sample carries about 94,000 distinct CDR3 sequences, 85% to 95% recorded once. CDR1 and CDR2 (germline): SNHLY, FYNNEI. This CDR3 has 13 amino acids. V was cut by 4 bases and J by 8 bases, with 11 bases left in between. About this clonotype itself: The antigen is undetermined.

The TCR was taken from a human donor with Susac syndrome. The chain employs TRBV2 and TRBJ1-4; no definite D call. Sequences were obtained from CD4+ T cells from PBMCs. CDR3: CASSAVGREKLFF. The CDR3 nucleotides read TGTGCCAGCAGTGCGGTGGGAAGGGAAAAACTGTTTTTT.